This TCR beta chain was retrieved from a study of blood T cells in healthy people across ages. Next came a second PCR, run for roughly 6 to 11 cycles, which used a sample-barcoded 5' primer along with a J-beta primer mix. TCRdb analysed the 5' RACE reads with MiXCR anew, one entry per CDR3 protein. The sample carries about 730,000 distinct CDR3 sequences, 40% to 45% recorded once. The CDR3 runs 15 residues. Trimming removed 2 bases at V and 0 bases at J, with 8 bases between. In germline, CDR1 is DFQATT, CDR2 SNEGSKA (reference sequence). This clonotype was seen only a few times. Input material: blood. J is TRBJ2-6 and V is TRBV20-1; D not certain. This TCR derives from a woman aged 60-75 years in good health. As DNA, the CDR3 is TGCAGTGCTAGAAGCCCAAGCTCTGGGGCCAACGTCCTGACTTTC. The encoded protein is CSARSPSSGANVLTF.